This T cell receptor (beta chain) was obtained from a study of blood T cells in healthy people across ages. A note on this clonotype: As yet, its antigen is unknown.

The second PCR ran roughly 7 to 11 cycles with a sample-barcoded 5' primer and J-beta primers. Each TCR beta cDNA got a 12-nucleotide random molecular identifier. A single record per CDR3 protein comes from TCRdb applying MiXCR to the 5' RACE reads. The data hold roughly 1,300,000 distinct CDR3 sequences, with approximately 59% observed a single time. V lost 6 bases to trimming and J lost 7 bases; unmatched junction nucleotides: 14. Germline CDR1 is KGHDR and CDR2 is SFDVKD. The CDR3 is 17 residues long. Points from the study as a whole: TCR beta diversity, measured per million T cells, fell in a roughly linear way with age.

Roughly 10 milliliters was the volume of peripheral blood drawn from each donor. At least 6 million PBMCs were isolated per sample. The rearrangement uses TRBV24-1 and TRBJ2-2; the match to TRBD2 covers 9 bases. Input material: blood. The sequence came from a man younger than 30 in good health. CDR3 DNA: TGTGCCACCAGTAGCCGCGGACTAGCGAACGGGGGCGGGGAGCTGTTTTTT. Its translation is CATSSRGLANGGGELFF.